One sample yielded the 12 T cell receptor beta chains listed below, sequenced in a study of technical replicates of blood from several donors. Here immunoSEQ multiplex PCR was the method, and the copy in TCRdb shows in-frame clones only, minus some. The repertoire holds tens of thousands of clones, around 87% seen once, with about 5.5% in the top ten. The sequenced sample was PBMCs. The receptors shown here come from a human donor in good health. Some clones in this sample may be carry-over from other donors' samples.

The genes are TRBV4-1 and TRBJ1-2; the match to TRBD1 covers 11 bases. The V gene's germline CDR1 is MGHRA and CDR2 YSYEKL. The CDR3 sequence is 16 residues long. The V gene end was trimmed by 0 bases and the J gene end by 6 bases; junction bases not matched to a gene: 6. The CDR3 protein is CASSQEPPGQGDGYTF. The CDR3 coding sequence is TGCGCCAGCAGCCAAGAACCCCCGGGACAGGGGGATGGCTACACCTTC.

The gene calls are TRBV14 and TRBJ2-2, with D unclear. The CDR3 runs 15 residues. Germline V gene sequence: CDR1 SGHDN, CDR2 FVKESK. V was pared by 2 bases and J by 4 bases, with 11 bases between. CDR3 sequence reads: CASSQTQMTTGELFF. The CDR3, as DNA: TGTGCCAGCAGCCAAACACAGATGACCACCGGGGAGCTGTTTTTT.

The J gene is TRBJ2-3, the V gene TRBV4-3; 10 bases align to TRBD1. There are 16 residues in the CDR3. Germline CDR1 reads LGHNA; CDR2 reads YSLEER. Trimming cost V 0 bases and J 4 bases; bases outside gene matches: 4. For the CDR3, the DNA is TGCGCCAGCAGCCAAGAGCAGACAGGGGGCTCAGATACGCAGTATTTT. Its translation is CASSQEQTGGSDTQYF.

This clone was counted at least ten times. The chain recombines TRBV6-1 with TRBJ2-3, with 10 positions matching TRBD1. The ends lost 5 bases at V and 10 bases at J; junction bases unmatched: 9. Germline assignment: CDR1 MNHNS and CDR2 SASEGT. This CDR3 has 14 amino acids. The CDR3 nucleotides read TGTGCCAGCAGTTCTCCGGGACAGGGGAAATCGCAGTATTTT. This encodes CASSSPGQGKSQYF.

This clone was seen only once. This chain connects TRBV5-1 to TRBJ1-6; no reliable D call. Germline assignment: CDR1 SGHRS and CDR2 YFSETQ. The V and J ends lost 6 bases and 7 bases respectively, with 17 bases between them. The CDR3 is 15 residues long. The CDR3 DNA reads TGCGCCAGCAACCAACGCGGAGAGCCCAATTCACCCCTCCACTTT. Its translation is CASNQRGEPNSPLHF. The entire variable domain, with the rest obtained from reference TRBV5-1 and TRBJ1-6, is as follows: KAGVTQTPRYLIKTRGQQVTLSCSPISGHRSVSWYQQTPGQGLQFLFEYFSETQRNKGNFPGRFSGRQFSNSRSEMNVSTLELGDSALYLCASNQRGEPNSPLHFGNGTRLTVT.

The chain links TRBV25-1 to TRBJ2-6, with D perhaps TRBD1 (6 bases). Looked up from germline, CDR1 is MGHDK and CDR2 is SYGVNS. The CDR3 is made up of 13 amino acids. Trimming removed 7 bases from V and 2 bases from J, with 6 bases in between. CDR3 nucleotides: TGTGCCAGCAACAGGGCTGGGGCCAACGTCCTGACTTTC. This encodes CASNRAGANVLTF.

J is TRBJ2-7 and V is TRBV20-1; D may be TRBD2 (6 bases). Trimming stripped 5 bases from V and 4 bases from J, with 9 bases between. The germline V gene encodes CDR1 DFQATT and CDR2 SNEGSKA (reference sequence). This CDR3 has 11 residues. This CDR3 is CSAPTSYEQYF. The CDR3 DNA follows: TGCAGTGCTCCGACTAGTTACGAGCAGTACTTC.

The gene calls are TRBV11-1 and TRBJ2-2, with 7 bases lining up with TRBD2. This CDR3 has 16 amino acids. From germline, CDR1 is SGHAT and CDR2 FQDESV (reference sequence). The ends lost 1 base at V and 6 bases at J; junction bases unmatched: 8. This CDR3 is CASSLGGGSSAGELFF. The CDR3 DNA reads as TGTGCCAGCAGCTTAGGCGGCGGGAGTAGTGCCGGGGAGCTGTTTTTT.

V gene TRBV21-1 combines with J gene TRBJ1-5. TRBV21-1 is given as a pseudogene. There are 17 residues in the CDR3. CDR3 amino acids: CASVANWRGRWDQPQHF. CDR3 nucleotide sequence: TGTGCCAGCGTAGCAAACTGGAGGGGACGTTGGGATCAGCCCCAGCATTTT.

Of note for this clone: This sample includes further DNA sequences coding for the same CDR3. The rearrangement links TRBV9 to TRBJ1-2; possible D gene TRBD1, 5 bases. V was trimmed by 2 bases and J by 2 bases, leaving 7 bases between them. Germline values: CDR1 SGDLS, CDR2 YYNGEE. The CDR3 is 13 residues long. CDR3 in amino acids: CASSVDRNYGYTF. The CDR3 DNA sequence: TGTGCCAGCAGCGTCGACAGAAACTATGGCTACACCTTC.

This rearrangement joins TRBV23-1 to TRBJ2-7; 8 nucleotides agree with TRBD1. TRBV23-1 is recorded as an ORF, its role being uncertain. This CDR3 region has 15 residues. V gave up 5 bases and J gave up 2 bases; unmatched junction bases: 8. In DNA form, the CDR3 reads TGCGCCAGCAGTACGACAGGGGTATTAACCTACGAGCAGTACTTC. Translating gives CASSTTGVLTYEQYF.

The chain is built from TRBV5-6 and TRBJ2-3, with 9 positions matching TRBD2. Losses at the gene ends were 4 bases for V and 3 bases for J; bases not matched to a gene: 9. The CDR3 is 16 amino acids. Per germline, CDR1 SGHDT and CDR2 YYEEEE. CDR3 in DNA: TGTGCCAGCAGCCCACCGCGGGGGGGTCGGACAGATACGCAGTATTTT. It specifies CASSPPRGGRTDTQYF. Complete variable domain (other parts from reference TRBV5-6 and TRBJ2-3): DAGVTQSPTHLIKTRGQQVTLRCSPKSGHDTVSWYQQALGQGPQFIFQYYEEEERQRGNFPDRFSGHQFPNYSSELNVNALLLGDSALYLCASSPPRGGRTDTQYFGPGTRLTVL.